This TCR beta chain was recorded in a study of T cells in Graves' hyperthyroidism and ophthalmopathy. This clonotype has a count of ten or more. What it binds is unknown. Study results and limitations: Using 13 V-J features, a model discriminated ophthalmopathy from stable hyperthyroidism. Blood shared most expanded thyroid clonotypes above 0.001. The model identified upcoming ophthalmopathy a median roughly 6.5 months ahead of onset.

J gave up 7 bases and V 0 bases, and 1 base lay outside the gene matches. Looked up from germline, CDR1 is SEHNR and CDR2 is FQNEAQ (reference sequence). This CDR3 has 16 residues. TCR beta CDR3 regions were amplified from RNA transcripts. Using the HTBI primer set, a first-round RT-PCR was run on the TCR CDR3. TCRdb reprocessed the multiplex PCR reads with MiXCR, giving one entry per CDR3 protein. The sample yields under 300,000 distinct CDR3 sequences, roughly an eighth seen once. Patients were aged 18 to 65, had disease duration under 2 months, and had newly diagnosed hyperthyroidism. V gene TRBV7-9 combines with J gene TRBJ2-1, with 15 positions matching TRBD2. This clonotype originated in a woman between 40 and 55 years old with Graves' hyperthyroidism. The sequenced sample consisted of blood. The CDR3 region is CASSLAGTSGGNEQFF. Written as DNA, the CDR3 is TGTGCCAGCAGCTTAGCCGGGACTAGCGGGGGGAATGAGCAGTTCTTC.